These T cell receptor beta chains were read from a single sample in a study of T cells after yellow fever vaccination. TCRdb itself ran the 5' RACE reads through MiXCR, one entry per CDR3 protein. In the table there are about 320,000 distinct CDR3 sequences, about 10% of which are singletons. Specimen: CD4+ T cells sorted from PBMCs, collected 45 days after the yellow fever booster vaccination. Receptors were obtained from a man between 18 and 29 years old who received the YFV17D yellow fever vaccine. CDR3s include the opening cysteine and the closing phenylalanine or tryptophan. Each record gives: clone size, J gene, V gene, D gene, CDR3 protein, CDR3 DNA. A D gene is named only where the DNA matches it firmly. The listing skips clone size in some rows; elsewhere it reads once, few, many or a size class.

>-|TRBJ2-3|TRBV24-1|TRBD1
CATSDPGTGGTDTQYF
TGTGCCACCAGTGATCCCGGGACAGGGGGCACAGATACGCAGTATTTT
>few|TRBJ2-7|TRBV4-1|-
CASSRPNRDSEQYF
TGCGCCAGCAGCCGCCCAAATCGGGATAGCGAGCAGTACTTC
>-|TRBJ2-5|TRBV5-1|TRBD1
CASSPQGASETQYF
TGCGCCAGCAGCCCACAGGGGGCTAGTGAGACCCAGTACTTC
>many|TRBJ2-5|TRBV5-4|-
CASSPRQGHQETQYF
TGTGCCAGCTCCCCCAGGCAGGGGCACCAAGAGACCCAGTACTTC
>-|TRBJ1-5|TRBV20-1|-
CSARRDNQPQHF
TGCAGTGCTAGAAGAGACAATCAGCCCCAGCATTTT
>many|TRBJ1-2|TRBV24-1|-
CATSGNYGYTF
TGTGCCACCAGTGGGAACTATGGCTACACCTTC
>-|TRBJ2-3|TRBV7-3|TRBD1
CASSLQAGGQTDTQYF
TGTGCCAGCAGCTTACAGGCAGGGGGCCAGACCGATACGCAGTATTTT
>few|TRBJ2-1|TRBV6-6|TRBD2
CASSRPGTSGGPVLF
TGTGCCAGCAGCCGTCCCGGGACTAGCGGGGGGCCTGTCCTCTTC
>-|TRBJ1-3|TRBV7-2|-
CASSPTGDSGNTIYF
TGTGCCAGCAGCCCAACAGGAGACAGTGGAAACACCATATATTTT
>-|TRBJ1-2|TRBV6-2/TRBV6-3|-
CASSRTAYGYTF
TGTGCCAGCAGTCGGACAGCCTATGGCTACACCTTC
>few|TRBJ2-1|TRBV7-2|TRBD2
CASSLTLAGGPFNEQFF
TGTGCCAGCAGCTTGACACTAGCGGGGGGGCCTTTCAATGAGCAGTTCTTC
>-|TRBJ1-2|TRBV2|TRBD1
CASKRQGHGYTF
TGTGCCAGTAAAAGACAGGGTCATGGCTACACCTTC
>many|TRBJ2-1|TRBV4-2|-
CASSQVGHVGAYNEQFF
TGTGCCAGCAGCCAAGTCGGACACGTGGGCGCCTACAATGAGCAGTTCTTC
>-|TRBJ2-7|TRBV2|TRBD1
CASTTGTDYEQYF
TGTGCCAGCACTACCGGGACAGATTACGAGCAGTACTTC
>-|TRBJ2-5|TRBV3-1|TRBD2
CASSLGLAGSGQETQYF
TGTGCCAGCAGCCTCGGACTAGCGGGTTCCGGCCAAGAGACCCAGTACTTC
>few|TRBJ1-3|TRBV20-1|-
CSARESNGNTIYF
TGCAGTGCTAGAGAGTCGAATGGAAACACCATATATTTT
>few|TRBJ2-2|TRBV11-2|TRBD2
CASRPIPTSGGPPPGELFF
TGTGCCAGCAGACCTATCCCGACTAGCGGGGGGCCCCCCCCCGGGGAGCTGTTTTTT
>many|TRBJ2-1|TRBV29-1|TRBD2
CSVVLGSGGAEQFF
TGCAGCGTGGTACTGGGAAGCGGGGGGGCCGAGCAGTTCTTC
>many|TRBJ2-7|TRBV20-1|-
CSAANTISYEQYF
TGCAGTGCCGCCAACACGATCTCCTACGAGCAGTACTTC
>few|TRBJ2-3|TRBV5-1|-
CASSRTSQGTDTQYF
TGCGCCAGCAGCCGAACCTCCCAGGGCACAGATACGCAGTATTTT
>many|TRBJ1-1|TRBV9|TRBD1
CASSTGTGAKITEAFF
TGTGCCAGCAGCACCGGGACAGGGGCGAAGATTACTGAAGCTTTCTTT
>-|TRBJ2-3|TRBV12-3/TRBV12-4|TRBD2
CASSLAARTSGWNTQYF
TGTGCCAGCAGTTTAGCCGCCCGGACTAGCGGGTGGAATACGCAGTATTTT
>-|TRBJ2-3|TRBV7-2|TRBD2
CASSLWTSGGLNTQYF
TGTGCCAGCAGCCTCTGGACTAGCGGGGGGCTAAATACGCAGTATTTT
>-|TRBJ1-2|TRBV28|-
CASSLNRVDYGYTF
TGTGCCAGCAGTTTAAACAGGGTGGACTATGGCTACACCTTC
>-|TRBJ2-7|TRBV20-1|-
CSARDETGRKYEQYF
TGCAGTGCTAGAGACGAGACAGGCAGAAAGTACGAGCAGTACTTC
>-|TRBJ2-5|TRBV9|TRBD1
CASSDRTGGRETQYF
TGTGCCAGCAGCGATCGAACAGGGGGCCGGGAGACCCAGTACTTC
>many|TRBJ1-1|TRBV7-3|-
CASSLMGYTEAFF
TGTGCCAGCAGCTTAATGGGTTACACTGAAGCTTTCTTT
>-|TRBJ2-6|TRBV12-3/TRBV12-4|TRBD1
CASSADRVELSGANVLTF
TGTGCCAGCAGTGCCGACAGGGTGGAACTCTCTGGGGCCAACGTCCTGACTTTC
>many|TRBJ2-5|TRBV18|-
CASSPPGARETQYF
TGTGCCAGCTCACCTCCAGGGGCCCGGGAGACCCAGTACTTC
>-|TRBJ1-1|TRBV7-9|TRBD1
CAQGDSENEAFF
TGTGCCCAAGGGGACAGTGAAAATGAAGCTTTCTTT
>-|TRBJ1-2|TRBV7-2|-
CASSLVGAMYGYTF
TGTGCCAGCAGCTTAGTCGGGGCCATGTATGGCTACACCTTC
>-|TRBJ2-1|TRBV24-1|-
CATSDTPRAGYNEQFF
TGTGCCACCAGTGATACTCCCAGGGCGGGCTACAATGAGCAGTTCTTC
>many|TRBJ2-5|TRBV7-2|-
CASSPKLMTQYF
TGTGCCAGCAGCCCCAAATTGATGACCCAGTACTTC
>few|TRBJ2-2|TRBV7-9|-
CASSGMFIGWTGELFF
TGTGCCAGCAGCGGCATGTTTATAGGATGGACCGGGGAGCTGTTTTTT
>-|TRBJ2-5|TRBV6-5|TRBD2
CASSYSIRGEETQYF
TGTGCCAGCAGTTACTCCATCCGGGGGGAAGAGACCCAGTACTTC
>-|TRBJ2-1|TRBV5-1|TRBD2
CASSLAGGSLEGEQFF
TGCGCCAGCAGCTTGGCGGGAGGGTCCTTGGAGGGTGAGCAGTTCTTC
>-|TRBJ1-2|TRBV10-3|TRBD1
CAISPRGTASQSGGYTF
TGTGCCATATCGCCCCGAGGGACAGCCTCCCAGAGTGGTGGCTACACCTTC
>few|TRBJ2-3|TRBV2|-
CASIELAPQLDTQYF
TGTGCCAGCATCGAACTGGCTCCCCAGTTGGATACGCAGTATTTT
>many|TRBJ2-1|TRBV7-2|-
CASSFGGARSYNEQFF
TGTGCCAGCAGCTTTGGCGGGGCCCGCTCCTACAATGAGCAGTTCTTC
>few|TRBJ2-3|TRBV7-9|-
CASSYSGISTDTQYF
TGTGCCAGCAGCTACTCGGGAATTTCGACAGATACGCAGTATTTT